This T cell receptor (beta chain) was found in a study of blood T cell repertoires in COVID-19. The table came from immunoSEQ multiplex PCR; TCRdb's copy has only in-frame clones and leaves some out. The repertoire consists of under 300,000 clones, with around 89% occurring once and the leading ten covering approximately 9%. This CDR3 has 19 amino acids. Germline lookup yields CDR1 SGHNT and CDR2 YYREEE (reference sequence). Trimming took 1 base from V and 2 from J, leaving 23 bases between them. This rearrangement joins TRBV5-4 to TRBJ2-3, with D possibly matching TRBD2 (6 bases). This clonotype was obtained from a man between 40 and 49 years old who had recovered from COVID-19. Sequenced input: PBMCs or T cells enriched from blood (not recorded which). The CDR3 protein is CASSLRTRPGLTYTDTQYF. In DNA form, the CDR3 reads TGTGCCAGCAGCTTGCGTACCCGACCGGGACTCACATACACAGATACGCAGTATTTT. Full variable domain (remainder filled in from reference TRBV5-4 and TRBJ2-3): ETGVTQSPTHLIKTRGQQVTLRCSSQSGHNTVSWYQQALGQGPQFIFQYYREEENGRGNFPPRFSGLQFPNYSSELNVNALELDDSALYLCASSLRTRPGLTYTDTQYFGPGTRLTVL.